This T cell receptor (beta chain) was recovered during a study of memory CD4+ T cells and cytomegalovirus serostatus. Study context: Of the healthy Belgian adults, 9 or 10 were CMV seropositive and 24 seronegative. Study-wide results and caveats: CMV serostatus prediction reached median AUC approximately 0.96, or 0.89 with US-trained model. About two fifths of the roughly 150 known CMV-associated TCRbeta sequences appeared in CD4+ memory. Suggested: most of the CMV-linked TCR signature lies in CD4+ memory cells.

The table came from immunoSEQ multiplex PCR; TCRdb's copy has only in-frame clones and leaves some out. This sample yields about 58,000 clones, of which approximately 77% are seen a single time; roughly 0.5% belongs to the top ten. The sort gate was single viable CD3+CD4+CD8-CD45RO+ cells for memory CD4+ T cells. This CDR3 comprises 12 residues. The V end was cut by 8 bases, the J end by 5 bases, with 10 bases between. Regarding this clone: Its specificity is unknown.

This chain uses TRBV23-1 with TRBJ2-1; D is unclear. TRBV23-1 is reported as an ORF; its role is uncertain. The clonotype comes from an adult in good health and CMV-seronegative. Some clones in this sample may be carry-over from other donors' samples. The sequenced sample was memory CD4+ T cells from blood. Written as DNA, the CDR3 is TGCGCCAGCCCTGGGTATGACAATGAGCAGTTCTTC. This encodes CASPGYDNEQFF.